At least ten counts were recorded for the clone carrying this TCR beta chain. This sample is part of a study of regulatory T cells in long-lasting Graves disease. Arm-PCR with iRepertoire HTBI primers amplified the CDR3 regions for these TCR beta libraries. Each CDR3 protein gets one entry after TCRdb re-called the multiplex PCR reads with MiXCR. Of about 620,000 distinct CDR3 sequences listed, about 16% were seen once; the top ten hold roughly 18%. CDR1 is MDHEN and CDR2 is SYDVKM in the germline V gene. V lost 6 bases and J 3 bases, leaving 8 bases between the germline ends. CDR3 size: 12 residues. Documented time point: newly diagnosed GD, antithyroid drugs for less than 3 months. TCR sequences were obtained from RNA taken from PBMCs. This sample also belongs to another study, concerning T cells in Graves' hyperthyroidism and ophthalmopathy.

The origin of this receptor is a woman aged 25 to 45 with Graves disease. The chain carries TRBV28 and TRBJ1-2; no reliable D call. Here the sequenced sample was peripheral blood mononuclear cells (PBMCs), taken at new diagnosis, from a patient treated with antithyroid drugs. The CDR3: CASSPGYYGYTF. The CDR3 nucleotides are TGTGCCAGCAGCCCGGGGTACTATGGCTACACCTTC.